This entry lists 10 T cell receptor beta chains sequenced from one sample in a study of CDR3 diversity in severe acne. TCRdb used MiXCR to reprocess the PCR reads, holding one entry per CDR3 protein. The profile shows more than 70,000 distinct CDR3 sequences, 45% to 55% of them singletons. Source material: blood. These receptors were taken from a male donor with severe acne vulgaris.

The CDR3 reads CASSSGTRGEQFF. CDR3 nucleotides: TGTGCCAGCAGCTCCGGGACTCGCGGTGAGCAGTTCTTC. The V gene is TRBV7-3, the J gene TRBJ2-5; D might be TRBD2 (6 bases). Matching the DNA end better, TRBJ2-1 makes the J call doubtful. In germline, CDR1 is SGHTA, CDR2 FQGTGA. CDR3 length: 13 residues.

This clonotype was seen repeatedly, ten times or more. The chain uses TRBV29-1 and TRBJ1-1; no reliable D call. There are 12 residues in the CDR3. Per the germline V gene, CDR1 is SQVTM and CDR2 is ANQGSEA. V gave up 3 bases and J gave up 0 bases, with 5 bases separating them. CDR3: CSVDDMNTEAFF. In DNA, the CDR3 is TGCAGCGTTGATGACATGAACACTGAAGCTTTCTTT. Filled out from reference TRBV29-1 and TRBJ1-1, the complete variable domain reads SAVISQKPSRDICQRGTSLTIQCQVDSQVTMMFWYRQQPGQSLTLIATANQGSEATYESGFVIDKFPISRPNLTFSTLTVSNMSPEDSSIYLCSVDDMNTEAFFGQGTRLTVV.

CDR3 sequence reads: CSARVGGGRDYGYTF. In nucleotides, the CDR3 is TGCAGTGCTAGAGTTGGGGGGGGGCGAGACTATGGCTACACCTTC. The rearrangement links TRBV20-1 to TRBJ1-2, with D possibly TRBD1 on 6 matching bases. The CDR3 length is 15 residues. Germline V gene data show CDR1 as DFQATT and CDR2 as SNEGSKA (reference sequence). With 1 base removed from V and 3 bases from J, the gap between germline ends came to 15 bases.

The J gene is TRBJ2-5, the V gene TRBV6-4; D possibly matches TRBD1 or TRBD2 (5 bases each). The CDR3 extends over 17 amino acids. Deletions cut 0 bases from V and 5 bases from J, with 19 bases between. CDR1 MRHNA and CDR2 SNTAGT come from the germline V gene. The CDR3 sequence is CASSDSGLRGAGETQYF. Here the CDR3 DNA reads TGTGCCAGCAGTGACTCAGGACTTAGAGGGGCCGGGGAGACCCAGTACTTC.

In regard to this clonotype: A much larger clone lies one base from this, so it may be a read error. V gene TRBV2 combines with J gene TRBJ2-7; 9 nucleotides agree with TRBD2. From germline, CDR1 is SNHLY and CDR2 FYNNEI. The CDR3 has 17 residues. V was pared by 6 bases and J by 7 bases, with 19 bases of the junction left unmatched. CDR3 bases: TGTGCCAGCAGCAAGCCCCCCGCGGGAGGGAACTACAATGAGCAGTACTTC. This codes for CASSKPPAGGNYNEQYF. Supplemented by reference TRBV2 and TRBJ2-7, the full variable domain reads EPEVTQTPSHQVTQMGQEVILRCVPISNHLYFYWYRQILGQKVEFLVSFYNNEISEKSEIFDDQFSVERPDGSNFTLKIRSTKLEDSAMYFCASSKPPAGGNYNEQYFGPGTRLTVT.

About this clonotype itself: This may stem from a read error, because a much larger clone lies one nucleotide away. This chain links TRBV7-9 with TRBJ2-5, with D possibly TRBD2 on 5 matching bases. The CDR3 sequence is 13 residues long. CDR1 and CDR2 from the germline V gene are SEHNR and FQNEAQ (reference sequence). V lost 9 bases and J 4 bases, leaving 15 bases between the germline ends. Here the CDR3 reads CASRTGYRETQYF. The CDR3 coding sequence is TGTGCCAGTCGGACGGGGTACCGAGAGACCCAGTACTTC.

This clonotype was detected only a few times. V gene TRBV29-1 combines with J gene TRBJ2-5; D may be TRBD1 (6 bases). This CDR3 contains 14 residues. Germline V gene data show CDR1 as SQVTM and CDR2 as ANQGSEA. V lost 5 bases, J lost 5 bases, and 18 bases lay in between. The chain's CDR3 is CSVTLQGVWETQYF. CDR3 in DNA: TGCAGCGTTACCTTACAGGGTGTCTGGGAGACCCAGTACTTC.

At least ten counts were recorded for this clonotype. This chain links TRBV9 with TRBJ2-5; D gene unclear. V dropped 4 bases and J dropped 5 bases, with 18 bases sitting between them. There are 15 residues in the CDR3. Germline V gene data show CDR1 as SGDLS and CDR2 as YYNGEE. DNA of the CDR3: TGTGCCAGCAGCTACTCCGCCCAGTATGGGGAGACCCAGTACTTC. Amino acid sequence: CASSYSAQYGETQYF.

This CDR3 reads CASSVAGGQDTQYF. The DNA for the CDR3 is TGTGCCAGCAGTGTAGCGGGGGGGCAAGATACGCAGTATTTT. The genes are TRBV6-4 and TRBJ2-3, with TRBD2 matching over 11 bases. Losses at the gene ends were 4 bases for V and 5 bases for J; bases not matched to a gene: 2. This CDR3 has 14 amino acids. CDR1 is MRHNA and CDR2 is SNTAGT in the germline V gene.

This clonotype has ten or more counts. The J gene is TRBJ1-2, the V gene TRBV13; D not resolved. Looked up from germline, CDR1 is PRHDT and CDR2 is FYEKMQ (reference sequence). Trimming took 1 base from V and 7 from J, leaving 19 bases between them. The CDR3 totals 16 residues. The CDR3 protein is CASSLALGGRPSGYTF. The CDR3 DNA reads TGTGCCAGCAGCTTAGCCTTGGGTGGGAGGCCGTCTGGCTACACCTTC.